Sequencing of this TCR beta chain was carried out in a study of graft-versus-host responses after intestinal transplantation. Study at large: Multivisceral, liver-intestinal, or isolated intestinal grafts were transplanted into recipients. Following induction with anti-thymocyte globulin, all recipients were given tacrolimus and steroids for three to four years. The study, taken as a whole, reports: Circulating GvH clones peaking coincided with falling HvG clones soon after transplant. Some GvH clones appeared in ileal mucosa or blood before recipient bone marrow.

Method: immunoSEQ multiplex PCR; TCRdb's copy keeps in-frame clones and lacks some. This table holds over 100,000 clones, approximately 95% found once. Details on this clone: The antigen is not known.

The CDR3 has 13 residues. The V gene lost 5 bases and the J gene lost 4 bases, with 9 bases spanning the gap. CDR1 and CDR2 from the germline V gene are MNHEY and SMNVEV (reference sequence). This chain links TRBV27 with TRBJ2-1, with a weak D call TRBD2 (5 bases). This clonotype was sampled from a human donor who received an intestinal transplant. This specimen consisted of unstimulated CD8+ T cells sorted from spleen or lymph node cells, obtained before intestinal transplant. The CDR3 DNA follows: TGTGCCAGCAGTCTAGAGGGTTACAATGAGCAGTTCTTC. Translated, it gives CASSLEGYNEQFF.